Listed below are T cell receptor beta chains from one sample, sequenced in a study of cytomegalovirus exposure and HLA in healthy donors. TCRdb's copy holds only in-frame clones and misses some; the assay was immunoSEQ multiplex PCR. This table holds some 150,000 clones, 80% found once. Sequencing used PBMCs. Receptor source: a male donor in good health and CMV-seronegative. CDR3s include the opening cysteine and the closing phenylalanine or tryptophan. The D gene is left open where the match is weak. For some rows the clone size is stated as once, few or many, or as a class when expanded; others skip it.

-	TRBV20-1	-	10	TRBJ2-7	TGCAGTGCTAGTGGAGGGACCCAAAAGTTC	CSASGGTQKF
few	TRBV19	-	16	TRBJ2-4	TGTGCCAGTAGTATAGTAAGGGGTGCGGTCAAAAACATTCAGTACTTC	CASSIVRGAVKNIQYF
-	TRBV7-2	TRBD2	17	TRBJ2-7	TGTGCCAGCAGCTTAGTTGGGGGGGGTTACTACTCCTACGAGCAGTACTTC	CASSLVGGGYYSYEQYF
-	TRBV7-2	-	15	TRBJ1-5	TGTGCCAGCAGCCAGGAAACAGGGCGCCATCAGCCCCAGCATTTT	CASSQETGRHQPQHF
-	TRBV9	TRBD2	16	TRBJ2-5	TGTGCCAGCAGCGTAGGAGGCGGGGGGGCCCAAGAGACCCAGTACTTC	CASSVGGGGAQETQYF
-	TRBV2	-	15	TRBJ2-1	TGTGCCAGCAGTGAAACGTGGGGCCCCCTAGGAGAGCAGTTCTTC	CASSETWGPLGEQFF
-	TRBV10-1	-	13	TRBJ1-1	TGCGCCAGCAGTGAAAGCCCGAACACTGAAGCTTTCTTT	CASSESPNTEAFF
-	TRBV15	-	14	TRBJ2-5	TGTGCCACCAGCAGAGGATCCCTCGGGGAGACCCAGTACTTC	CATSRGSLGETQYF
-	TRBV7-6	TRBD1	14	TRBJ2-7	TGTGCCAGCAGCTCGGGACAGGGGTTCGACGAGCAGTACTTC	CASSSGQGFDEQYF
-	TRBV18	TRBD1	15	TRBJ1-5	TGTGCCAGCTCTCCCTCGGGACAGGGTGGGCAGCCCCAGCATTTT	CASSPSGQGGQPQHF
-	TRBV28	TRBD1	17	TRBJ1-5	TGTGCCAGCAGCCGCGACAGGGGAAGGGACAGCAATCAGCCCCAGCATTTT	CASSRDRGRDSNQPQHF
once	TRBV25-1	-	14	TRBJ1-1	TGTGCCAGCACCATCGGGGGAGGAGTAACTGAAGCTTTCTTT	CASTIGGGVTEAFF
-	TRBV9	-	16	TRBJ2-3	TGTGCCAGCAGCGTAATATTCGGGGGGCCGGCAGATACGCAGTATTTT	CASSVIFGGPADTQYF
once	TRBV11-2	TRBD2	16	TRBJ2-5	TGTGCCAGCGCCTTAAGTCGGCGGGGGGGCCAAGAGACCCAGTACTTC	CASALSRRGGQETQYF
-	TRBV19	-	14	TRBJ2-7	TGTGCCAGTAGTACATGGGGCACCTCCTACGAGCAGTACTTC	CASSTWGTSYEQYF
-	TRBV7-2	-	16	TRBJ2-2	TGTGCCAGCAGCTTAGGGGCGGCGCAGGGACTCGGGGAGCTGTTTTTT	CASSLGAAQGLGELFF
-	TRBV29-1	-	15	TRBJ2-6	TGCAGCGCCCTAGGGGGTCAAACTGGGGCCAACGTCCTGACTTTC	CSALGGQTGANVLTF
-	TRBV6-1	TRBD2	14	TRBJ2-7	TGTGCCAGCAGTGCTAGCGGGGGTCCCTACGAGCAGTACTTC	CASSASGGPYEQYF
-	TRBV20-1	-	11	TRBJ2-3	TGCAGTGCTCTTCGCGCAGATACGCAGTATTTT	CSALRADTQYF
-	TRBV10-3	-	14	TRBJ2-3	TGTGCCATCAGTGATGGGAGAACCGGAGATACGCAGTATTTT	CAISDGRTGDTQYF
-	TRBV30	-	13	TRBJ2-3	TGTGCCTGGAGTGTACTGCCCGCAGATACGCAGTATTTT	CAWSVLPADTQYF
-	TRBV30	-	18	TRBJ2-1	TGTGCCTGGAGTGCCGGCATCGGGGGGCGAAGCTCCTACAATGAGCAGTTCTTC	CAWSAGIGGRSSYNEQFF
-	TRBV6-4	TRBD2	15	TRBJ2-1	TGTGCCAGCAGTGCCGGGACTAGTGGGGTCTTTGAGCAGTTCTTC	CASSAGTSGVFEQFF
-	TRBV6-6	TRBD1	13	TRBJ1-6	TGTGCCAGCCGCGGACAGGATGGGAGAACCCTCCACTTT	CASRGQDGRTLHF
few	TRBV28	-	15	TRBJ2-6	TGTGCCAGCAGTTTTCAGGGCGCTGGGGCCAACGTCCTGACTTTC	CASSFQGAGANVLTF
-	TRBV4-3	TRBD2	17	TRBJ2-1	TGCGCCAGCAGCCAAGCCCCGTCGGTAGCGGGGGGGAAGGAGCAGTTCTTC	CASSQAPSVAGGKEQFF